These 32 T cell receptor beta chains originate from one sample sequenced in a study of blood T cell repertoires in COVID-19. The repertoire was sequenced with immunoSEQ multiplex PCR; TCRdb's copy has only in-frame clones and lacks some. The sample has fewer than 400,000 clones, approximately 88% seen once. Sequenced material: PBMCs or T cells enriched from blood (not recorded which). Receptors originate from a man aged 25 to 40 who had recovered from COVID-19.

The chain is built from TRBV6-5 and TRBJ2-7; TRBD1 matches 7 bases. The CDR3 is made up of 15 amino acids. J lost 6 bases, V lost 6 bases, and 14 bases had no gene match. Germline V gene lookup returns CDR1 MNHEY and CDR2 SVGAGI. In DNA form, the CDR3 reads TGTGCCAGCAGCCCGGCCATTGCGACAGGGTTCGAGCAGTACTTC. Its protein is CASSPAIATGFEQYF.

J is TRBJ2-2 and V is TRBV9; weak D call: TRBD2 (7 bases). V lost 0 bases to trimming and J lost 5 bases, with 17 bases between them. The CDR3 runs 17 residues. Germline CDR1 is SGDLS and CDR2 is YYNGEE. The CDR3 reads CASSVARGGPRTGELFF. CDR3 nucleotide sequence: TGTGCCAGCAGCGTAGCTAGGGGGGGGCCTCGGACCGGGGAGCTGTTTTTT.

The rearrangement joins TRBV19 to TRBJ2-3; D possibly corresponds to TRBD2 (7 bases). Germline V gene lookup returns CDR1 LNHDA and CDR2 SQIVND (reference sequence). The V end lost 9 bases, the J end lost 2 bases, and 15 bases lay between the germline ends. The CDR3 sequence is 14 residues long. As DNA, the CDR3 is TGTGCCAGCCGCCGGGGGGCCCACACAGATACGCAGTATTTT. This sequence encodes CASRRGAHTDTQYF. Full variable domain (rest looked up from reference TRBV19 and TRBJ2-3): DGGITQSPKYLFRKEGQNVTLSCEQNLNHDAMYWYRQDPGQGLRLIYYSQIVNDFQKGDIAEGYSVSREKKESFPLTVTSAQKNPTAFYLCASRRGAHTDTQYFGPGTRLTVL.

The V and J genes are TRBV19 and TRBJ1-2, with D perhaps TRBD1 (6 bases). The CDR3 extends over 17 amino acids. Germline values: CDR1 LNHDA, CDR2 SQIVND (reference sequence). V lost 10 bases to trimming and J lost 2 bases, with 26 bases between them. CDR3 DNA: TGTGCCACCTATTCCGACCTCTCCAGGACAGACAACTATGGCTACACCTTC. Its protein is CATYSDLSRTDNYGYTF.

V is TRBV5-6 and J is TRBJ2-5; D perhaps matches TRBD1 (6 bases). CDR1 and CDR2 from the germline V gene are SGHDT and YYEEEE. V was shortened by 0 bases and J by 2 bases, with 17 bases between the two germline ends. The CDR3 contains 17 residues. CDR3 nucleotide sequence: TGTGCCAGCAGCTTGGACCAGGGGTCCTACAATCAAGAGACCCAGTACTTC. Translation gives CASSLDQGSYNQETQYF. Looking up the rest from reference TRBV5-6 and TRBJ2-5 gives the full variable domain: DAGVTQSPTHLIKTRGQQVTLRCSPKSGHDTVSWYQQALGQGPQFIFQYYEEEERQRGNFPDRFSGHQFPNYSSELNVNALLLGDSALYLCASSLDQGSYNQETQYFGPGTRLLVL.

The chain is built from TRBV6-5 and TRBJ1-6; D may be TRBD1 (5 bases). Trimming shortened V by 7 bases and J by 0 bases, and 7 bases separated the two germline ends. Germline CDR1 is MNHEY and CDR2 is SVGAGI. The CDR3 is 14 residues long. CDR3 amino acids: CASIRGSYNSPLHF. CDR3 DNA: TGTGCCAGCATTAGGGGCTCCTATAATTCACCCCTCCACTTT.

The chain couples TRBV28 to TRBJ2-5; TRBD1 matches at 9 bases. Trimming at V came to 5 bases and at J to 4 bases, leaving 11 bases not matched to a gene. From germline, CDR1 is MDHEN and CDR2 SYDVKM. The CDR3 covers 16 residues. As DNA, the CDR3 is TGTGCCAGCAGTCTCCCCCCGACAGGGGGGGGAGAGACCCAGTACTTC. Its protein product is CASSLPPTGGGETQYF.

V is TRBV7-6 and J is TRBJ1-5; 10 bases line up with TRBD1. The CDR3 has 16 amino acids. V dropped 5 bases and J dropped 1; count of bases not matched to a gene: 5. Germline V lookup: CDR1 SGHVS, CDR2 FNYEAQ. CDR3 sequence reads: CASSIGTGESNQPQHF. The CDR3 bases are TGTGCCAGCAGCATCGGGACAGGGGAAAGCAATCAGCCCCAGCATTTT. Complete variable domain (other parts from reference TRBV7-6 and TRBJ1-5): GAGVSQSPRYKVTKRGQDVALRCDPISGHVSLYWYRQALGQGPEFLTYFNYEAQQDKSGLPNDRFSAERPEGSISTLTIQRTEQRDSAMYRCASSIGTGESNQPQHFGDGTRLSIL.

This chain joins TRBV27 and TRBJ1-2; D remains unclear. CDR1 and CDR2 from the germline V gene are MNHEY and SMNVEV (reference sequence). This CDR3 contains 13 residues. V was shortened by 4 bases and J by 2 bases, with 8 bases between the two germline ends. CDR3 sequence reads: CASSSAGNYGYTF. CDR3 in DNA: TGTGCCAGCAGTTCTGCGGGCAACTATGGCTACACCTTC.

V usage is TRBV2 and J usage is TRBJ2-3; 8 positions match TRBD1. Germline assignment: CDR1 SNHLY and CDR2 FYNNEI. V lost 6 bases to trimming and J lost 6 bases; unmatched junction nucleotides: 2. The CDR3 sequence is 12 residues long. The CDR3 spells CASRTGADTQYF. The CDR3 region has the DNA TGTGCCAGCAGGACAGGGGCCGATACGCAGTATTTT.

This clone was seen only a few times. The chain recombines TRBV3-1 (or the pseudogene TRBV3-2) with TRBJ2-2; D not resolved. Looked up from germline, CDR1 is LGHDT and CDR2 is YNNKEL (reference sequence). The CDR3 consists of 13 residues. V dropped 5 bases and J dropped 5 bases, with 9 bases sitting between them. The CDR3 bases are TGTGCCAGCAGCGGGCCCGCAACCGGGGAGCTGTTTTTT. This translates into CASSGPATGELFF.

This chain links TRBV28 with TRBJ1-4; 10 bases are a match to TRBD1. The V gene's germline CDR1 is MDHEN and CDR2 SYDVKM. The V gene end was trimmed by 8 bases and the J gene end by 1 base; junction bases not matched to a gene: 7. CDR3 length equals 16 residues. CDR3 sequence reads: CASLRQGAITNEKLFF. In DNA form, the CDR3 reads TGTGCCAGCCTGAGACAGGGGGCTATAACTAATGAAAAACTGTTTTTT.

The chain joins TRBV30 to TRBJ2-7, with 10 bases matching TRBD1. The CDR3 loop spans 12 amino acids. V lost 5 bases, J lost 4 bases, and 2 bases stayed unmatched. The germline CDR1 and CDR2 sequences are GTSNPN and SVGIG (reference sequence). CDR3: CAWDRGLYEQYF. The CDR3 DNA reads TGTGCCTGGGACAGGGGGCTGTACGAGCAGTACTTC. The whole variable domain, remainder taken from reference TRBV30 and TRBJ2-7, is SQTIHQWPATLVQPVGSPLSLECTVEGTSNPNLYWYRQAAGRGLQLLFYSVGIGQISSEVPQNLSASRPQDRQFILSSKKLLLSDSGFYLCAWDRGLYEQYFGPGTRLTVT.

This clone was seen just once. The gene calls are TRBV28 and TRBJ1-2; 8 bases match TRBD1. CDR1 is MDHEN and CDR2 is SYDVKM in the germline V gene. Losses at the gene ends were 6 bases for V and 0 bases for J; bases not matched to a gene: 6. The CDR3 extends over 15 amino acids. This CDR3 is CASSGTGASNYGYTF. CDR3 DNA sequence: TGTGCCAGCAGCGGGACAGGAGCTTCTAACTATGGCTACACCTTC.

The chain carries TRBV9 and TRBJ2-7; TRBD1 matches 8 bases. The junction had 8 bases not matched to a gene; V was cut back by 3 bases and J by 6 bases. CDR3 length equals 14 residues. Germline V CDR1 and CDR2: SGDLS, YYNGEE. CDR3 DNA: TGTGCCAGCAGCGGAAGGACAGGGACGGGCGAGCAGTACTTC. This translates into CASSGRTGTGEQYF.

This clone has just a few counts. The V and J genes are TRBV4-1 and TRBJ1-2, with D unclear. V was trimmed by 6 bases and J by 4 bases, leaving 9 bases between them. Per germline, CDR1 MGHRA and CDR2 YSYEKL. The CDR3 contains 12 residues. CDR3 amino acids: CASSKTGYGYTF. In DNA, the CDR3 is TGCGCCAGCAGTAAAACGGGCTATGGCTACACCTTC.

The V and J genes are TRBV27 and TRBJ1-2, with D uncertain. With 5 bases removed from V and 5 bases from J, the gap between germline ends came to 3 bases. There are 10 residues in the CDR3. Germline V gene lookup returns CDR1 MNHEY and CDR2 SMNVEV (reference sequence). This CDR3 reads CASSPYGYTF. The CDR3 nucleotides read TGTGCCAGCAGTCCATATGGCTACACCTTC.

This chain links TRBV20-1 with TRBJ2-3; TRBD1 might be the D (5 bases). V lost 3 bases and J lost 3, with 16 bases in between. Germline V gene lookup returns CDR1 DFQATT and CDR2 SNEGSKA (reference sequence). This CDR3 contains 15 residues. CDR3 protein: CSASRGALGTDTQYF. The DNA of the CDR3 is TGCAGTGCTAGTAGGGGTGCTCTAGGAACAGATACGCAGTATTTT.

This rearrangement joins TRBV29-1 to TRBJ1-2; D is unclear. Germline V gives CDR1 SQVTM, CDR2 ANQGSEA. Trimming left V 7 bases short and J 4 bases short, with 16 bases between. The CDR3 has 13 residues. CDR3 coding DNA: TGCAGCGAGGGCCCTCGAGAGAGCTATGGCTACACCTTC. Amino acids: CSEGPRESYGYTF.

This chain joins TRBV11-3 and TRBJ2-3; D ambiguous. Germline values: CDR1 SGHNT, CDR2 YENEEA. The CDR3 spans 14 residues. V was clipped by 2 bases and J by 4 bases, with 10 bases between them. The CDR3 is CASSLLATSDTQYF. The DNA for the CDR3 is TGTGCCAGCAGCTTACTGGCCACATCAGATACGCAGTATTTT. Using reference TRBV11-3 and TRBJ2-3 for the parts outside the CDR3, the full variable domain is EAGVVQSPRYKIIEKKQPVAFWCNPISGHNTLYWYLQNLGQGPELLIRYENEEAVDDSQLPKDRFSAERLKGVDSTLKIQPAELGDSAVYLCASSLLATSDTQYFGPGTRLTVL.

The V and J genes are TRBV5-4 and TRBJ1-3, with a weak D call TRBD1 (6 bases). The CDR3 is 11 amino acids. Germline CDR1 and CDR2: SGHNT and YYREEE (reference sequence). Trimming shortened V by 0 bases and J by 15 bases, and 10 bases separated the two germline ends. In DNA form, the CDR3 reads TGTGCCAGCAGCTTGGAGGGGGACCAATATTTT. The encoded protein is CASSLEGDQYF.

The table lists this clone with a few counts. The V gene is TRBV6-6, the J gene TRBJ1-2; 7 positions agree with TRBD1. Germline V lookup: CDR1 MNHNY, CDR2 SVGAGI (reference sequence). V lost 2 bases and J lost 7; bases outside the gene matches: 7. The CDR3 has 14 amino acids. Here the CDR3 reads CASSYEGARSGYTF. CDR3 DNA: TGTGCCAGCAGTTACGAGGGGGCGCGATCTGGCTACACCTTC.

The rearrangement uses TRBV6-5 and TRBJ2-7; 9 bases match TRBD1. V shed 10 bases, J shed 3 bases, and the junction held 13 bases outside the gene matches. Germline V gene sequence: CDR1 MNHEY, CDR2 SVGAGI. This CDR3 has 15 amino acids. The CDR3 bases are TGTGCCACCAGGGATGGGGGACAGGGCAACTACGAGCAGTACTTC. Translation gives CATRDGGQGNYEQYF.

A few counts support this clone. The CDR3, as DNA: TGTGCCAGCAGCTCAAGAGACTGGACTAACTATGGCTACACCTTC. As protein: CASSSRDWTNYGYTF. This chain connects TRBV5-4 to TRBJ1-2; D not resolved. Trimming took 3 bases from V and 0 from J, leaving 12 bases between them. Per germline, CDR1 SGHNT and CDR2 YYREEE (reference sequence). The CDR3 totals 15 residues.

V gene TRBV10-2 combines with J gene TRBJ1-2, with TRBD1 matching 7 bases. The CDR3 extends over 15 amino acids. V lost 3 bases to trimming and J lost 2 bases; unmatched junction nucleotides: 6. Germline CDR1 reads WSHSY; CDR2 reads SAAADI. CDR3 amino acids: CASSDSLQGNYGYTF. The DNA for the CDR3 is TGCGCCAGCAGTGACTCCCTACAGGGGAACTATGGCTACACCTTC.

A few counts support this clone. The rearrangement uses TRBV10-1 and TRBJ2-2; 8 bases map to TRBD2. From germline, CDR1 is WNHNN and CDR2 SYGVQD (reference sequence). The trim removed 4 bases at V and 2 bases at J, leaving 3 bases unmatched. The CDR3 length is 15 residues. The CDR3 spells CASSGGGTNTGELFF. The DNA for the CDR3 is TGCGCCAGCAGTGGCGGGGGGACAAACACCGGGGAGCTGTTTTTT.

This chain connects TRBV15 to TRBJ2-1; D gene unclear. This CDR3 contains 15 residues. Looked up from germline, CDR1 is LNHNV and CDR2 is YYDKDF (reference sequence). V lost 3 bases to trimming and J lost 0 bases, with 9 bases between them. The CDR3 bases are TGTGCCACCAGCAGCAAGATGAGCTCCTACAATGAGCAGTTCTTC. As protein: CATSSKMSSYNEQFF.

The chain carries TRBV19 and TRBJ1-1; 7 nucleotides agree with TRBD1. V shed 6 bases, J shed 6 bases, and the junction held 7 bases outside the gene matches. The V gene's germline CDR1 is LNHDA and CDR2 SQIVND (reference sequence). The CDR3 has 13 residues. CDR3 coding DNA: TGTGCCAGTAGGGACAGGAGGGACGCTGAAGCTTTCTTT. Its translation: CASRDRRDAEAFF.

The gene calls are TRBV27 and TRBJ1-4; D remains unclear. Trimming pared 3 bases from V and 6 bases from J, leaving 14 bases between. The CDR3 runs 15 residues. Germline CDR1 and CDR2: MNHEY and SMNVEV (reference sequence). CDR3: CASSFRGVGDEKLFF. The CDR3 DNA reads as TGTGCCAGCAGTTTCCGCGGTGTCGGGGATGAAAAACTGTTTTTT.

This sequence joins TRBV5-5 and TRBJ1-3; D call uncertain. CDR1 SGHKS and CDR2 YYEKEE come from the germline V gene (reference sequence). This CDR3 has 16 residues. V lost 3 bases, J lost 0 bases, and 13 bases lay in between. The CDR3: CASSSQGGDSGNTIYF. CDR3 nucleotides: TGTGCCAGCAGCTCTCAAGGCGGAGACTCTGGAAACACCATATATTTT.

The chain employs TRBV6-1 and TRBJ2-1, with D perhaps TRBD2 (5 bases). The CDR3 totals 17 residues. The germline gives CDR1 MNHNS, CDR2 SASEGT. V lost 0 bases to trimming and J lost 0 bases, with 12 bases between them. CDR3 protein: CASSEALRGISYNEQFF. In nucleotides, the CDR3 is TGTGCCAGCAGTGAAGCGCTTCGGGGTATCTCCTACAATGAGCAGTTCTTC.

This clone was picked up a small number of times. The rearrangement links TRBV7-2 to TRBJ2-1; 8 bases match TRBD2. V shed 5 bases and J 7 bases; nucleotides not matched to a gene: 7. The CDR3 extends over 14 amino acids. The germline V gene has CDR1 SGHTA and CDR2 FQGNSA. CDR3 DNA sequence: TGTGCCAGCAGCGGGAGCGGGGGTAGGAATGAGCAGTTCTTC. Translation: CASSGSGGRNEQFF.